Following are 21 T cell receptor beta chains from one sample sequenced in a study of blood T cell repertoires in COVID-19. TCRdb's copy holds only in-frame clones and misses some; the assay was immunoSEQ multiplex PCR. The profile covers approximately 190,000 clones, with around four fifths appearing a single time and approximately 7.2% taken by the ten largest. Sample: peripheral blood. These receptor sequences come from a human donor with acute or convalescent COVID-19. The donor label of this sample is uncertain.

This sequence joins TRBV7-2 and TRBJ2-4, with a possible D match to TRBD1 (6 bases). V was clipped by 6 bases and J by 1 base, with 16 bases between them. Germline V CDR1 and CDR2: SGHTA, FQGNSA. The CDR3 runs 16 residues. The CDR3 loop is CASSIQGTGAKNIQYF. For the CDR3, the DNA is TGTGCCAGCAGTATTCAGGGTACAGGGGCCAAAAACATTCAGTACTTC.

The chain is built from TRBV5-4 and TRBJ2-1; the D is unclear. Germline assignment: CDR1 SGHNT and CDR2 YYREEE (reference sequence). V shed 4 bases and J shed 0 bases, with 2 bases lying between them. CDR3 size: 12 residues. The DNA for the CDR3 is TGTGCCAGCAGCCTCTCCTACAATGAGCAGTTCTTC. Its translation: CASSLSYNEQFF.

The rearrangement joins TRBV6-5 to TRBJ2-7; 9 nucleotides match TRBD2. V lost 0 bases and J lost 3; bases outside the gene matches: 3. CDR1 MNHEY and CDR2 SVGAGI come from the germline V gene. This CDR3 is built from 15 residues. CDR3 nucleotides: TGTGCCAGCAGTTACTCGGGGACTAGCTACTACGAGCAGTACTTC. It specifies CASSYSGTSYYEQYF.

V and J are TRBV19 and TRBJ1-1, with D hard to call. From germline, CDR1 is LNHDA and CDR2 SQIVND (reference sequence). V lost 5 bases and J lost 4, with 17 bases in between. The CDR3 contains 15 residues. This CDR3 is CASSPHLRFGTEAFF. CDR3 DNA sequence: TGTGCCAGTAGTCCTCATTTGAGGTTTGGCACTGAAGCTTTCTTT. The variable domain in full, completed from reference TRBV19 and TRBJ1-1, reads DGGITQSPKYLFRKEGQNVTLSCEQNLNHDAMYWYRQDPGQGLRLIYYSQIVNDFQKGDIAEGYSVSREKKESFPLTVTSAQKNPTAFYLCASSPHLRFGTEAFFGQGTRLTVV.

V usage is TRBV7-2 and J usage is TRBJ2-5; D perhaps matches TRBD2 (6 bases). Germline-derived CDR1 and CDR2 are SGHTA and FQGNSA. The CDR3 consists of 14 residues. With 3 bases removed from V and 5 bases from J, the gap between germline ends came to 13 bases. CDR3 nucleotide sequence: TGTGCCAGCAGCTTCCGGCGGGGATCCGAGACCCAGTACTTC. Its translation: CASSFRRGSETQYF.

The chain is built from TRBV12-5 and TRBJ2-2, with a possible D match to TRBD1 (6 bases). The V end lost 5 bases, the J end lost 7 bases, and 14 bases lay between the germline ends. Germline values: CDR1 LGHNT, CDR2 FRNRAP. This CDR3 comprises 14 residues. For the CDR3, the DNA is TGTGCTAGTGGTCGTTCCACAGGGATCGGGGAGCTGTTTTTT. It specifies CASGRSTGIGELFF. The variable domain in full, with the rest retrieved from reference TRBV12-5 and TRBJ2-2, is DARVTQTPRHKVTEMGQEVTMRCQPILGHNTVFWYRQTMMQGLELLAYFRNRAPLDDSGMPKDRFSAEMPDATLATLKIQPSEPRDSAVYFCASGRSTGIGELFFGEGSRLTVL.

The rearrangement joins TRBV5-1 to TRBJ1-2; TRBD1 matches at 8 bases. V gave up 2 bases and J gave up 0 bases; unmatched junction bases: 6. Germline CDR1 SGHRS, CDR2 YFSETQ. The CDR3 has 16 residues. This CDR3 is CASSLGTGAANYGYTF. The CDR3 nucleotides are TGCGCCAGCAGCTTAGGGACAGGCGCAGCTAACTATGGCTACACCTTC.

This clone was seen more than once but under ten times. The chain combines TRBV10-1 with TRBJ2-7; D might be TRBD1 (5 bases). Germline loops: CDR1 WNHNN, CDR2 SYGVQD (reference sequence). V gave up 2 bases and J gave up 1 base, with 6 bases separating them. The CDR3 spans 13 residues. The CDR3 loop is CASSEDSSYEQYF. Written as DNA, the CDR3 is TGCGCCAGCAGTGAGGACAGTTCCTACGAGCAGTACTTC.

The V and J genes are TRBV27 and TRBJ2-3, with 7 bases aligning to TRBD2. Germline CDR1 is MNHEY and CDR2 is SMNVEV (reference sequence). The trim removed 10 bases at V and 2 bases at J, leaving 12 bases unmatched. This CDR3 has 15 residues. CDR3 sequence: CAMRSGGRPTDTQYF. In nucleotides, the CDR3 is TGTGCCATGCGAAGTGGCGGGAGACCCACAGATACGCAGTATTTT.

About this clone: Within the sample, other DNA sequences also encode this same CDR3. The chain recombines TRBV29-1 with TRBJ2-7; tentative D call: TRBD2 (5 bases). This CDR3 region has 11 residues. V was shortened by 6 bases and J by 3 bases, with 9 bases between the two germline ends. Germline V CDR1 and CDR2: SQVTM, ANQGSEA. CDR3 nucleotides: TGCAGCGTGAGGGAGCGCTACGAGCAGTACTTC. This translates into CSVRERYEQYF.

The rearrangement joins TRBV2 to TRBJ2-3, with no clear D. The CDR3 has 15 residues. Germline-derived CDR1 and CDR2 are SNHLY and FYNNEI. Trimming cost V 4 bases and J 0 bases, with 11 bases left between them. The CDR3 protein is CASSGASRSTDTQYF. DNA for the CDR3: TGTGCCAGCAGTGGTGCTAGTAGAAGCACAGATACGCAGTATTTT.

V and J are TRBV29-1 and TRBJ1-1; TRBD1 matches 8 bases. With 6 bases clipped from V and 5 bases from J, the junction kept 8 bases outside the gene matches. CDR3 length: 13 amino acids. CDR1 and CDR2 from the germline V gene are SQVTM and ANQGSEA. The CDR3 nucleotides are TGCAGCGTGGGAGACAGGGGTGGGACTGAAGCTTTCTTT. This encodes CSVGDRGGTEAFF.

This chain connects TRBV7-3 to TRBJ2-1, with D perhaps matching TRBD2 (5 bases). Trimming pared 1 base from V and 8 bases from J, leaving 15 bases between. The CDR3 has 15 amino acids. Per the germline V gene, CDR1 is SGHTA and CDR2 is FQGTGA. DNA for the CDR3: TGTGCCAGCAGCTTAAGGCGAGGGAGCGGCGATGAGCAGTTCTTC. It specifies CASSLRRGSGDEQFF.

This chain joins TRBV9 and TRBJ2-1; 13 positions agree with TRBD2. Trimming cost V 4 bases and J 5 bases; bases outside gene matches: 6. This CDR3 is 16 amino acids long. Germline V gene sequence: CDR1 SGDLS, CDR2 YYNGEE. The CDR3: CASSPWTSGSHNEQFF. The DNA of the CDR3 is TGTGCCAGCAGCCCCTGGACTAGCGGGAGTCACAATGAGCAGTTCTTC.

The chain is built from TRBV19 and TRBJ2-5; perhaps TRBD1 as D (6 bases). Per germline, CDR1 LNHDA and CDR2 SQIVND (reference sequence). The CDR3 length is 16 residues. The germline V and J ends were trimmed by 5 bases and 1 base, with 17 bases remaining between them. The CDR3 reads CASSPRWTAVQETQYF. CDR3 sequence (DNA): TGTGCCAGTAGTCCTCGCTGGACAGCGGTCCAAGAGACCCAGTACTTC.

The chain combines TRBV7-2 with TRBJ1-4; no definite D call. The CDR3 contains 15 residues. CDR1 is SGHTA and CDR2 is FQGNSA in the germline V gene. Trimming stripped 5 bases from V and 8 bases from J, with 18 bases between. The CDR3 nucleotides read TGTGCCAGCAGCCCCCCTGGTGGGAGAGGGGAAAAACTGTTTTTT. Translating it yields CASSPPGGRGEKLFF.

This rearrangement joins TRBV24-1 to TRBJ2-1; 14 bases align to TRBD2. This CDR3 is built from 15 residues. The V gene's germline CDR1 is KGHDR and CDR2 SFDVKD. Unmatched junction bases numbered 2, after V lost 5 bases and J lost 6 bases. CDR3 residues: CATSVGLAGGNEQFF. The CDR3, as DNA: TGTGCCACCAGTGTCGGACTAGCGGGGGGCAATGAGCAGTTCTTC.

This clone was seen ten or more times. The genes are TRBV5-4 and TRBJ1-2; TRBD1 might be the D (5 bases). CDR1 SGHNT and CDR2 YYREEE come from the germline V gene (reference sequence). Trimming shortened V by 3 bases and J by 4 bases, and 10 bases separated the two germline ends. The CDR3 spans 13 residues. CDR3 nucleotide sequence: TGTGCCAGCAGCTCTCAGGGAGGCTATGGCTACACCTTC. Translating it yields CASSSQGGYGYTF.

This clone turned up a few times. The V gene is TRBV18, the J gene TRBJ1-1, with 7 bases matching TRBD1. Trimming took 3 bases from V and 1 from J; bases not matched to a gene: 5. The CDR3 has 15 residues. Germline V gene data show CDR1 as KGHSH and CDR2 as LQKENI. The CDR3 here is CASSPRQGGNTEAFF. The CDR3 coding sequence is TGTGCCAGCTCACCTCGACAGGGCGGGAACACTGAAGCTTTCTTT.

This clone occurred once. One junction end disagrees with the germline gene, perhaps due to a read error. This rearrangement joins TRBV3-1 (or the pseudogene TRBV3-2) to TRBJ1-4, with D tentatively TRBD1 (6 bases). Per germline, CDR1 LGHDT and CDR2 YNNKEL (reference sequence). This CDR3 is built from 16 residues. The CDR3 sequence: CASSQGASGRNGKLFF. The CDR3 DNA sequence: TGTGCCAGCAGCCAGGGGGCTTCGGGCAGGAATGGAAAACTGTTTTTT.

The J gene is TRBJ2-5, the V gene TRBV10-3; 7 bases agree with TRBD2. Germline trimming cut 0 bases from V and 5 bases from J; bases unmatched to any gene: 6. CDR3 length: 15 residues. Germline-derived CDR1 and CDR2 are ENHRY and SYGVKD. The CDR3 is CAISESRGVGETQYF. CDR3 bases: TGTGCCATCAGTGAGTCTCGGGGGGTAGGGGAGACCCAGTACTTC.